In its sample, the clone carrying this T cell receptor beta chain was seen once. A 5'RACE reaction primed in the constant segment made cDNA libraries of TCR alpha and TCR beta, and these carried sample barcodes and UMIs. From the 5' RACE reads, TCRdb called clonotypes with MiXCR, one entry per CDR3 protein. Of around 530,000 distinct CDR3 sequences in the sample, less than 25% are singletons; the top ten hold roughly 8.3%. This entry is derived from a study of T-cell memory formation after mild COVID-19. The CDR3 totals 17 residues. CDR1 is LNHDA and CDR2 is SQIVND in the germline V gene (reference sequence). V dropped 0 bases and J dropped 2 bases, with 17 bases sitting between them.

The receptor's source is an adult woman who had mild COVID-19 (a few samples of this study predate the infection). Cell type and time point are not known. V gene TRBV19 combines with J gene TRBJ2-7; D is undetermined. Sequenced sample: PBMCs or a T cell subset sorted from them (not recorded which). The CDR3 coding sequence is TGTGCCAGTAGTATAGATCGTATGTCAGGCCTTACCTACGAGCAGTACTTC. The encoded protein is CASSIDRMSGLTYEQYF.